This TCR beta chain was recovered during a study of CD8+ T cells in alopecia areata. Extracted RNA was reverse transcribed into cDNA, the sequencing template. TCRdb keeps only in-frame clones here, not all; method: immunoSEQ multiplex PCR. The repertoire includes some 20,000 clones, roughly two thirds of them detected once, and roughly 4.8% sits in the top ten. This clone was observed a few times. Its target is not known. Sorting of CD4+ cells into CD25+CD127- cells was performed for a few patients. Peripheral blood and lesional scalp punch biopsies were taken from alopecia areata patients. Study observations and caveats: Normal skin's resident alphabeta T cells are sequenced alongside lesional scalp T cells.

Trimming left V 4 bases short and J 6 bases short, with 16 bases between. This CDR3 contains 14 residues. Germline CDR1 is SNHLY and CDR2 is FYNNEI. The sequencing sample was made of CD4+ Tregs sorted from blood. The rearrangement joins TRBV2 to TRBJ2-7; possible D gene TRBD2, 6 bases. The receptor was derived from a human donor with alopecia areata. The CDR3: CASSVDLATGEQYF. CDR3 sequence (DNA): TGTGCCAGCAGTGTCGATCTAGCGACTGGCGAGCAGTACTTC.